The TCR beta chain under discussion was sequenced for a study of blood T cell repertoires in COVID-19. Across the whole study: The United States, Italy and Spain were the sources of the acute and convalescent COVID-19 samples. Nucleic acid was either cDNA or gDNA, and it came from T cells, B-cell-depleted T cells, or PBMCs.

Per the original methods: Estimation of nucleated cell counts relied on the amplification of reference gene primers. The data were produced by immunoSEQ multiplex PCR, yet TCRdb's version contains in-frame clones alone and is incomplete. V, J and clone size derive from that table, while D and trimming were established from the DNA sequence. The sample shows 100,000 to 150,000 clones, more than 70% of them seen only once. The V gene lost 6 bases and the J gene lost 0 bases, with 11 bases spanning the gap. The germline V gene encodes CDR1 KGHSH and CDR2 LQKENI. CDR3 length: 14 residues. Seattle researchers signed up patients amid active infection and tracked them longitudinally.

The sample was peripheral blood. The chain links TRBV18 to TRBJ1-2; the D gene is possibly TRBD1 (5 bases). The origin of this receptor is a woman of 80 years or more with COVID-19, enrolled during active disease. In DNA form, the CDR3 reads TGTGCCAGCTCCCCAGACAGAGCTAACTATGGCTACACCTTC. Its protein is CASSPDRANYGYTF.